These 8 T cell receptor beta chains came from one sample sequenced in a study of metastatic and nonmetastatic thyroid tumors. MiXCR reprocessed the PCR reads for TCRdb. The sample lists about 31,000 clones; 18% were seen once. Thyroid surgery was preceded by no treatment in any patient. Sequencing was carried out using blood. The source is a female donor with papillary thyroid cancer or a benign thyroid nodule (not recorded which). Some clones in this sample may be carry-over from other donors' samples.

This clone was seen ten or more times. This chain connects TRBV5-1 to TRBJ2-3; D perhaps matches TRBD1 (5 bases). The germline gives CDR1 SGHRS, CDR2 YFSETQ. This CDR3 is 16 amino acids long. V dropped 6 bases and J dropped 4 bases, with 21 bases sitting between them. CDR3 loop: CASKVRGHREADTQYF. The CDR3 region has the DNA TGCGCCAGCAAGGTCCGAGGACACCGAGAGGCAGATACGCAGTATTTT.

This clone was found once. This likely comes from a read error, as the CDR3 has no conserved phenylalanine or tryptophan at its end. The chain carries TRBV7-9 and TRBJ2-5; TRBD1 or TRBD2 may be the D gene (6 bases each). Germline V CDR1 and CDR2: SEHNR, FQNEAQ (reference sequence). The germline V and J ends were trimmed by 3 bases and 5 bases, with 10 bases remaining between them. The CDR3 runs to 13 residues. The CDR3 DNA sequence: TGTGCCAGCAGCTTGGGGGGCGGTGAGACCCAGTACTGC. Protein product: CASSLGGGETQYC.

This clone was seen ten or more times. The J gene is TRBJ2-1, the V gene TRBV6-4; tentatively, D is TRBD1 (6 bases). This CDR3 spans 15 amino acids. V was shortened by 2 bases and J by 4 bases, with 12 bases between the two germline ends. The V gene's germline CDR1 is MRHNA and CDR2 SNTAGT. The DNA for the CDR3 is TGTGCCAGCAGTGACAGTCGGACAGATTACAATGAGCAGTTCTTC. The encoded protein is CASSDSRTDYNEQFF.

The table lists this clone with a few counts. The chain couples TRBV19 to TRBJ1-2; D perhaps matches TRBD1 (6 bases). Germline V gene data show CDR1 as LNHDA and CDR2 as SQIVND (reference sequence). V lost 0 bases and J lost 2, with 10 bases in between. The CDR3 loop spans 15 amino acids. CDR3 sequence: CASSIEVTGNYGYTF. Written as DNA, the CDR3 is TGTGCCAGTAGTATAGAGGTTACAGGGAACTATGGCTACACCTTC.

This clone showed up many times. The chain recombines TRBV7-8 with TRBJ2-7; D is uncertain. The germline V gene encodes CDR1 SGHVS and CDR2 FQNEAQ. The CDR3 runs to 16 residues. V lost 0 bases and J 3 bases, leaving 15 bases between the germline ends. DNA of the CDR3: TGTGCCAGCAGCTTAGCCGGTGAGAGAAGGATCTACGAGCAGTACTTC. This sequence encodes CASSLAGERRIYEQYF.

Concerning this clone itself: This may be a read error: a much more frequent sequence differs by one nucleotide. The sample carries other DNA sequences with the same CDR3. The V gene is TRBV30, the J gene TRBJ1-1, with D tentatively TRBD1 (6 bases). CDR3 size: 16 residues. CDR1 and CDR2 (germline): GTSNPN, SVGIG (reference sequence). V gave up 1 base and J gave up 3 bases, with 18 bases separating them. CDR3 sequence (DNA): TGTGCCTGGAGTGAGACAGGTTCGACGACGGACACTGAAGCTTTCTTT. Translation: CAWSETGSTTDTEAFF.

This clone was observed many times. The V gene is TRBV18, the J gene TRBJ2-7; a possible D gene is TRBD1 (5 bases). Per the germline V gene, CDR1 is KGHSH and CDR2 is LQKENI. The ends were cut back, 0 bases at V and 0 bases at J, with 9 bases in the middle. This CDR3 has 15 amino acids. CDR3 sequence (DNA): TGTGCCAGCTCACCACCCTTGGGGCTCTCCTACGAGCAGTACTTC. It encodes CASSPPLGLSYEQYF. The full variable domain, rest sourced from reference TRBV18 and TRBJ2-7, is NAGVMQNPRHLVRRRGQEARLRCSPMKGHSHVYWYRQLPEEGLKFMVYLQKENIIDESGMPKERFSAEFPKEGPSILRIQQVVRGDSAAYFCASSPPLGLSYEQYFGPGTRLTVT.

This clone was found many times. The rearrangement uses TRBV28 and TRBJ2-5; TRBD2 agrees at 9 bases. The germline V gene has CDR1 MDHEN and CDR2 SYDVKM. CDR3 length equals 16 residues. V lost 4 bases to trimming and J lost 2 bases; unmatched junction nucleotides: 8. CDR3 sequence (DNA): TGTGCCAGCAGTTCGGTAGCGGGAGAGGGACAAGAGACCCAGTACTTC. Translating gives CASSSVAGEGQETQYF. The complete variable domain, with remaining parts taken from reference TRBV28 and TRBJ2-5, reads DVKVTQSSRYLVKRTGEKVFLECVQDMDHENMFWYRQDPGLGLRLIYFSYDVKMKEKGDIPEGYSVSREKKERFSLILESASTNQTSMYLCASSSVAGEGQETQYFGPGTRLLVL.